Below are 7 T cell receptor beta chains sequenced from a single sample in a study of T cells after somatic rescue of genetic block. Here immunoSEQ multiplex PCR was the method, and the copy in TCRdb shows in-frame clones only, minus some. The sample holds tens of thousands of clones, about 96% seen once. Material for sequencing was peripheral blood mononuclear cells (PBMCs). The receptor source for this set is a child under two years old.

This clone has just one count. This chain links TRBV28 with TRBJ2-1, with TRBD2 matching 7 bases. The CDR3 length is 13 residues. CDR1 and CDR2 from the germline V gene are MDHEN and SYDVKM. V lost 2 bases, J lost 8 bases, and 3 bases stayed unmatched. CDR3 bases: TGTGCCAGCAGTTTAGCGGGAGCAGATGAGCAGTTCTTC. Translation gives CASSLAGADEQFF.

The genes are TRBV25-1 and TRBJ2-1, with 12 bases that match TRBD2. The CDR3 extends over 17 amino acids. Germline lookup yields CDR1 MGHDK and CDR2 SYGVNS. The trim removed 4 bases at V and 1 base at J, leaving 5 bases unmatched. The CDR3 is CASSGRGLAGSYNEQFF. CDR3 coding DNA: TGTGCCAGCAGTGGGAGAGGACTAGCGGGGTCCTACAATGAGCAGTTCTTC.

The V and J genes are TRBV19 and TRBJ1-5; TRBD1 might be the D (5 bases). The CDR3 is made up of 15 amino acids. With 7 bases removed from V and 3 bases from J, the gap between germline ends came to 16 bases. In germline, CDR1 is LNHDA, CDR2 SQIVND (reference sequence). This CDR3 reads CASTSSTGYNQPQHF. Written as DNA, the CDR3 is TGTGCCAGTACCTCCTCCACAGGTTACAATCAGCCCCAGCATTTT.

The rearrangement uses TRBV4-2 and TRBJ2-5, with TRBD1 matching over 7 bases. CDR3 length: 15 amino acids. Germline CDR1 and CDR2: LGHNA and YNFKEQ. After removal of 0 bases from V and 5 bases from J, the junction contained 6 bases not matched to a gene. CDR3 residues: CASSQDTGAGETQYF. The CDR3 nucleotides read TGTGCCAGCAGCCAAGACACAGGGGCCGGGGAGACCCAGTACTTC.

The V and J genes are TRBV28 and TRBJ2-7, with 7 positions matching TRBD2. From germline, CDR1 is MDHEN and CDR2 SYDVKM. Losses at the gene ends were 3 bases for V and 0 bases for J; bases not matched to a gene: 2. The CDR3 length is 14 residues. Here the CDR3 DNA reads TGTGCCAGCAGTTTTGGGGGGGGCTCCTACGAGCAGTACTTC. Amino acids: CASSFGGGSYEQYF.

The V gene is TRBV13, the J gene TRBJ2-7; possible D gene TRBD2, 5 bases. V was trimmed by 5 bases and J by 0 bases, leaving 8 bases between them. The CDR3 sequence is 13 residues long. Germline V gene lookup returns CDR1 PRHDT and CDR2 FYEKMQ (reference sequence). The CDR3 coding sequence is TGTGCCAGCAGCGTGACTATCTCCTACGAGCAGTACTTC. Translating it yields CASSVTISYEQYF.

The rearrangement links TRBV6-6 to TRBJ1-4; TRBD1 might be the D (5 bases). Trimming shortened V by 6 bases and J by 0 bases, and 5 bases separated the two germline ends. Germline CDR1 MNHNY, CDR2 SVGAGI (reference sequence). This CDR3 region has 13 residues. The CDR3 coding sequence is TGTGCCAGCAGCAGGGCAACTAATGAAAAACTGTTTTTT. It codes for CASSRATNEKLFF.